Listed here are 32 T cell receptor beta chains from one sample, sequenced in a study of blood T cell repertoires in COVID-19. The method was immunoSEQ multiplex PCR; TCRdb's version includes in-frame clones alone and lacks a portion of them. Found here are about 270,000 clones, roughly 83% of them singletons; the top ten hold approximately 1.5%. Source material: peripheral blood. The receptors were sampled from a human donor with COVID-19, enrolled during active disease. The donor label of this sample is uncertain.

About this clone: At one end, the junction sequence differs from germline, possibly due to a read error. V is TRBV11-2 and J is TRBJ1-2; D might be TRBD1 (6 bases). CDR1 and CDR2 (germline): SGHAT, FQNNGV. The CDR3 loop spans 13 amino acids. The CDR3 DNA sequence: TGTGCCAGCAGCTCGGGGGGCAGTTGGGCCCCTCACTTC. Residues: CASSSGGSWAPHF.

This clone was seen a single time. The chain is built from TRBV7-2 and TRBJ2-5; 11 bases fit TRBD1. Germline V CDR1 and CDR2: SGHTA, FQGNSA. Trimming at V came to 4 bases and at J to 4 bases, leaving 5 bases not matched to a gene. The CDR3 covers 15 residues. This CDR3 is CASSSPGTGGETQYF. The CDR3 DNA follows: TGTGCCAGCAGCTCCCCGGGGACAGGGGGAGAGACCCAGTACTTC.

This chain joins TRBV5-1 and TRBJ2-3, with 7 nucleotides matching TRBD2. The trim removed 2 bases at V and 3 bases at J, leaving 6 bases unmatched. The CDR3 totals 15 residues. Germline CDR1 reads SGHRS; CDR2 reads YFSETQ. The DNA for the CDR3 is TGCGCCAGCAGCTTTGATAGCGGGCCTACAGATACGCAGTATTTT. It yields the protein CASSFDSGPTDTQYF.

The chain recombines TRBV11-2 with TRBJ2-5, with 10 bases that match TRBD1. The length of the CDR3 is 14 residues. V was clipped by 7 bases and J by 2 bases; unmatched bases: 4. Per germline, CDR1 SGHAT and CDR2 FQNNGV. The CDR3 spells CASIRDRGQETQYF. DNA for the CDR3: TGTGCCAGCATCCGGGACAGGGGACAAGAGACCCAGTACTTC.

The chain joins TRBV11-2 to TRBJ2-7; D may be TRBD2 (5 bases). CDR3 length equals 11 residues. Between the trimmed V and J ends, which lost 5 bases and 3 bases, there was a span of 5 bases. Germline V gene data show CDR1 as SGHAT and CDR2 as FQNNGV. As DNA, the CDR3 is TGTGCCAGCAGCGACTACTACGAGCAGTACTTC. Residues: CASSDYYEQYF.

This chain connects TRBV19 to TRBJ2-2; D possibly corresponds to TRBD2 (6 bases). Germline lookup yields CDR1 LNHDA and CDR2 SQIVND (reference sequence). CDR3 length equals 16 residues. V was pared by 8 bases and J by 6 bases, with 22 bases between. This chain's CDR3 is CASLRAGPPPAGELFF. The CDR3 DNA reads TGTGCCAGTTTGAGGGCGGGACCCCCCCCAGCCGGGGAGCTGTTTTTT.

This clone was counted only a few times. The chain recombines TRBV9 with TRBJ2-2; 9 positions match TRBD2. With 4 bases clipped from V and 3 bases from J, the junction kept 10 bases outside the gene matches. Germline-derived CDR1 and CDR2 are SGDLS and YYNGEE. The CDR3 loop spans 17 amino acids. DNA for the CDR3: TGTGCCAGCAGCCTAACGAAGACTAGCGGATACACCGGGGAGCTGTTTTTT. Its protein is CASSLTKTSGYTGELFF.

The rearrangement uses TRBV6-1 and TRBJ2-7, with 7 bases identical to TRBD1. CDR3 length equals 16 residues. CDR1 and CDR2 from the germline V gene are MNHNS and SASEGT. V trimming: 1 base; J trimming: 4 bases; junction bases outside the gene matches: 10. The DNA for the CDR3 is TGTGCCAGCAGTGAAGGAAGACAGGGTGATTGGTACGAGCAGTACTTC. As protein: CASSEGRQGDWYEQYF.

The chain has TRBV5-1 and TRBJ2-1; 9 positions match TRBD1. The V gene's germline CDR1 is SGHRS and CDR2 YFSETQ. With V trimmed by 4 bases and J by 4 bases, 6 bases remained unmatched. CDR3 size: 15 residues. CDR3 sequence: CASSEGTGFYNEQFF. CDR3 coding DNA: TGCGCCAGCAGCGAAGGGACAGGGTTTTACAATGAGCAGTTCTTC.

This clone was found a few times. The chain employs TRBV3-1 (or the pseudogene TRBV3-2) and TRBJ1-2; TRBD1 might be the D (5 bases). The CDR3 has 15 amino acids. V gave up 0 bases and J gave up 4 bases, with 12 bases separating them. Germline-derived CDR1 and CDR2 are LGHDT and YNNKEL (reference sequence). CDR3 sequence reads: CASSQDGAAPYGYTF. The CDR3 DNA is TGTGCCAGCAGCCAAGATGGGGCAGCTCCCTATGGCTACACCTTC.

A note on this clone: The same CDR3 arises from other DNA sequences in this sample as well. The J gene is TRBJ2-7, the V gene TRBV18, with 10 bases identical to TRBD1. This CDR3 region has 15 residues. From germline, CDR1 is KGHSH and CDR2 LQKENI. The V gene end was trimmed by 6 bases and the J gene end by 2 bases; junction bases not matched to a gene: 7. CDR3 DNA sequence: TGTGCCAGCTCGCCCGGGACAGGGGCTCCCTACGAGCAGTACTTC. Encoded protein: CASSPGTGAPYEQYF.

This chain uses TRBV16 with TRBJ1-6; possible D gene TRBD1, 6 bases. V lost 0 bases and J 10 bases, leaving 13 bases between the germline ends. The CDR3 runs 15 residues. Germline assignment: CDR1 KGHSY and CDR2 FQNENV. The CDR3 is CASSQSGGGGSPLHF. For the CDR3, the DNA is TGTGCCAGCAGCCAATCAGGTGGGGGCGGCTCACCCCTCCACTTT.

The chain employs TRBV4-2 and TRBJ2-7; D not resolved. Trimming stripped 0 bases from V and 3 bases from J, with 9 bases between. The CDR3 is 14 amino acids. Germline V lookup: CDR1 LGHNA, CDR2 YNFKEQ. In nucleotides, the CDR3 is TGTGCCAGCAGCCAAGATTTCTTTAGCTACGAGCAGTACTTC. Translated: CASSQDFFSYEQYF.

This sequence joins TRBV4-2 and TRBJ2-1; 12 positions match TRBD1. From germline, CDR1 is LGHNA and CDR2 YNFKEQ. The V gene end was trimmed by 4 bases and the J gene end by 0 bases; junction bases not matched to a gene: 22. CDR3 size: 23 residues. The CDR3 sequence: CASSPVRVNSGTGGRTSYNEQFF. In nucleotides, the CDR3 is TGTGCCAGCAGCCCGGTTCGGGTAAATTCCGGGACAGGGGGCCGCACCTCCTACAATGAGCAGTTCTTC.

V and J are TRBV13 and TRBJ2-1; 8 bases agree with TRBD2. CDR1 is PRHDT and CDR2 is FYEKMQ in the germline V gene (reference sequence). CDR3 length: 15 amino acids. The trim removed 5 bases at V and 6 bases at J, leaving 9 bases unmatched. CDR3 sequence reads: CASSAGTRIGNEQFF. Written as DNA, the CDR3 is TGTGCCAGCAGCGCCGGGACTAGAATCGGCAATGAGCAGTTCTTC.

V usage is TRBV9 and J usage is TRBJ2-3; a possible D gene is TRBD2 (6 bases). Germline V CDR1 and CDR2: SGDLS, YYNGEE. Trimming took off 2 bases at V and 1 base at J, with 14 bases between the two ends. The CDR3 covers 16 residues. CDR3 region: CASSVSTGVGTDTQYF. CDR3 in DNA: TGTGCCAGCAGCGTTTCAACGGGAGTAGGCACAGATACGCAGTATTTT. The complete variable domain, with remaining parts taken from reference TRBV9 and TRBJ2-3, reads DSGVTQTPKHLITATGQRVTLRCSPRSGDLSVYWYQQSLDQGLQFLIQYYNGEERAKGNILERFSAQQFPDLHSELNLSSLELGDSALYFCASSVSTGVGTDTQYFGPGTRLTVL.

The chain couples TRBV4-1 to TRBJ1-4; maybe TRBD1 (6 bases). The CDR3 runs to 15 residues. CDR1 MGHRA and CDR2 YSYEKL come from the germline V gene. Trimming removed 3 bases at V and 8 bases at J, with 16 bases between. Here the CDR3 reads CASSHQQGLPEKLFF. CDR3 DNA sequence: TGCGCCAGCAGCCATCAACAGGGCCTTCCGGAAAAACTGTTTTTT.

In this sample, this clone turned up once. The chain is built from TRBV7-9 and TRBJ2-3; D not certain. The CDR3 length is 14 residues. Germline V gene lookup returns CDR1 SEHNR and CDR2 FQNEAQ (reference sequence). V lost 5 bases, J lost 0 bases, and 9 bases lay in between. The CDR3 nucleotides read TGTGCCAGCAGCAGCTCGACTAGCACAGATACGCAGTATTTT. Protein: CASSSSTSTDTQYF.

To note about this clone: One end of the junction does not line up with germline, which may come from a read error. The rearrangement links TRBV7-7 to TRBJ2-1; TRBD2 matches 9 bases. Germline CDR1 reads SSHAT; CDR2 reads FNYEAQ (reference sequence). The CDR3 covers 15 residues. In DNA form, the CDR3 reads TGTGCTAGCAGCTTATATGCGGGAGGGCCCAATGAGCAGTTCTTC. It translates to CASSLYAGGPNEQFF.

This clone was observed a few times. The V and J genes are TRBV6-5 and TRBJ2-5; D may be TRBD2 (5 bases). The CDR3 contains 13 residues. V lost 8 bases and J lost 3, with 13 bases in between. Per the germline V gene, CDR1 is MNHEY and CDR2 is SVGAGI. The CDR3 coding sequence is TGTGCCAGCGAGGGAGAGTGGGAAGAGACCCAGTACTTC. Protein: CASEGEWEETQYF.

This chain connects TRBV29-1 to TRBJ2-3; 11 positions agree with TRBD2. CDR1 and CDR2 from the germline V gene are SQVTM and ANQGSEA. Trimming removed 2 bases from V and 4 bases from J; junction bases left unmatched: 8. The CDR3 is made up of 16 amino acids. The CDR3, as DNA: TGCAGCGTTGAATTGGCTAGCGGGAGGCGCGCAGATACGCAGTATTTT. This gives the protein CSVELASGRRADTQYF.

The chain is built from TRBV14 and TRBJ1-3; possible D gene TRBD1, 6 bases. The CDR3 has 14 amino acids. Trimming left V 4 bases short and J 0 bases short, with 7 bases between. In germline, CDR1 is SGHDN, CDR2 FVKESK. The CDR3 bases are TGTGCCAGCAGCCCGACAGGCTCTGGAAACACCATATATTTT. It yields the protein CASSPTGSGNTIYF.

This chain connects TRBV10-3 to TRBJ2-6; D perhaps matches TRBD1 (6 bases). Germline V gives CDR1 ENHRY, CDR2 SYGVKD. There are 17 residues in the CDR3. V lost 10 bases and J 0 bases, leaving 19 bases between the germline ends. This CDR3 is CATGKDTGTSGANVLTF. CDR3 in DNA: TGTGCCACTGGAAAAGATACAGGGACCTCTGGGGCCAACGTCCTGACTTTC.

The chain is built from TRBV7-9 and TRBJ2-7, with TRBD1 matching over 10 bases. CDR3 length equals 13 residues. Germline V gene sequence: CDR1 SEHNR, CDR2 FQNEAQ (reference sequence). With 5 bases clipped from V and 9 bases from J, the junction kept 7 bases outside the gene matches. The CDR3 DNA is TGTGCCAGCAGCCCGGGACAGGGGAAGTGGCAGTACTTC. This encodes CASSPGQGKWQYF.

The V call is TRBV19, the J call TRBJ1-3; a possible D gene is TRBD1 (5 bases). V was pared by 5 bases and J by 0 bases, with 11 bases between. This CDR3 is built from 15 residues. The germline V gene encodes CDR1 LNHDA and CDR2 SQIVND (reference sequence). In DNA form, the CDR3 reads TGTGCCAGTAGTTCGTCAGACAGCTCTGGAAACACCATATATTTT. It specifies CASSSSDSSGNTIYF. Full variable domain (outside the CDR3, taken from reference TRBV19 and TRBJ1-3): DGGITQSPKYLFRKEGQNVTLSCEQNLNHDAMYWYRQDPGQGLRLIYYSQIVNDFQKGDIAEGYSVSREKKESFPLTVTSAQKNPTAFYLCASSSSDSSGNTIYFGEGSWLTVV.

The CDR3, as DNA: TGTGCCAGCAGTCTTAATCGCAATCAGCCCCAGCATTTT. Translating gives CASSLNRNQPQHF. The chain couples TRBV27 to TRBJ1-5; D gene ambiguous. Germline CDR1 MNHEY, CDR2 SMNVEV (reference sequence). This CDR3 contains 13 residues. V was trimmed by 5 bases and J by 2 bases, leaving 7 bases between them.

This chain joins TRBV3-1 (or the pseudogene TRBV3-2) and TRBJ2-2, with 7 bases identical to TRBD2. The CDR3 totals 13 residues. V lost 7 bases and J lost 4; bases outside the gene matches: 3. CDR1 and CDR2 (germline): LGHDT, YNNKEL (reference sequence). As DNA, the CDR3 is TGTGCCAGCAATCAGCGGGGCACCGGGGAGCTGTTTTTT. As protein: CASNQRGTGELFF.

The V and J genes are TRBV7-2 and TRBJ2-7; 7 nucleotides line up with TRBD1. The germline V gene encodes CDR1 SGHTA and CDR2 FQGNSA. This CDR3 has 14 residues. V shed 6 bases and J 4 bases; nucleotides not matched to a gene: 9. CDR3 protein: CASRRPGQRYEQYF. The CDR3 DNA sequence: TGTGCCAGCAGGAGGCCGGGACAGAGGTACGAGCAGTACTTC.

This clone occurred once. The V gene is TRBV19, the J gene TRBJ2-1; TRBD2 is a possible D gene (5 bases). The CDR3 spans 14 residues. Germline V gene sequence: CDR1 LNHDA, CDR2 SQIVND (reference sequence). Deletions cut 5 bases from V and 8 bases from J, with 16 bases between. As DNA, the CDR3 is TGTGCCAGTAGTTCTTTTCGCGGACTGGATGAGCAGTTCTTC. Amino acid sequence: CASSSFRGLDEQFF. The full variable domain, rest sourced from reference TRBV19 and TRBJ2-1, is DGGITQSPKYLFRKEGQNVTLSCEQNLNHDAMYWYRQDPGQGLRLIYYSQIVNDFQKGDIAEGYSVSREKKESFPLTVTSAQKNPTAFYLCASSSFRGLDEQFFGPGTRLTVL.

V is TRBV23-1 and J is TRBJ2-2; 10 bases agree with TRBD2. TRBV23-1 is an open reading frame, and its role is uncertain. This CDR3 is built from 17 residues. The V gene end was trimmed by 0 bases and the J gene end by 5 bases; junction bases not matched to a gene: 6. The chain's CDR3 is CASSQSGSGRATGELFF. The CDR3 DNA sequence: TGCGCCAGCAGTCAATCCGGGAGCGGGAGGGCGACCGGGGAGCTGTTTTTT.

CDR3 DNA sequence: TGCAGCGTCCGGCAGGGCCCAGATACGCAGTATTTT. Translating it yields CSVRQGPDTQYF. This chain joins TRBV29-1 and TRBJ2-3; maybe TRBD1 (5 bases). Germline V gene sequence: CDR1 SQVTM, CDR2 ANQGSEA. The V end lost 6 bases, the J end lost 4 bases, and 11 bases lay between the germline ends. This CDR3 region has 12 residues.

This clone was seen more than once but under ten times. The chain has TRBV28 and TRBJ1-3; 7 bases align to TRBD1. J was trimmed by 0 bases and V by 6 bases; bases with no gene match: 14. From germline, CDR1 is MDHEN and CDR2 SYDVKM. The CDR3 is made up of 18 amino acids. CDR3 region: CASRATGTVILSGNTIYF. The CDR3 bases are TGTGCCAGCAGGGCCACCGGGACAGTGATCCTCTCTGGAAACACCATATATTTT.